The next 17 T cell receptor beta chains were all read from a single sample in a study of T cell responses to AZD1222 COVID-19 vaccine. Only in-frame clones appear in the TCRdb table, and some are missing; sequencing was by immunoSEQ multiplex PCR. This table has 55,000 to 75,000 clones, 79% appearing once. The sequences come from peripheral blood, collected on day 0 of MenACWY control vaccination. The receptors come from an adult in good health.

This clone was observed a handful of times. The V gene is TRBV5-1, the J gene TRBJ2-6, with TRBD1 matching 7 bases. The trim removed 5 bases at V and 0 bases at J, leaving 11 bases unmatched. The CDR3 spans 18 residues. In germline, CDR1 is SGHRS, CDR2 YFSETQ. CDR3 DNA: TGCGCCAGCAGGTATACCGGGACAGCGAGCTCTGGGGCCAACGTCCTGACTTTC. Translating it yields CASRYTGTASSGANVLTF.

This clone was found a few times. V is TRBV27 and J is TRBJ2-3; 9 bases match TRBD2. J lost 5 bases, V lost 5 bases, and 14 bases had no gene match. CDR1 is MNHEY and CDR2 is SMNVEV in the germline V gene (reference sequence). The CDR3 has 17 amino acids. In DNA form, the CDR3 reads TGTGCCAGCAGTCCAAACCTTAGCGGGGGCCGGGGAGATACGCAGTATTTT. This sequence encodes CASSPNLSGGRGDTQYF.

CDR3 coding DNA: TGTGCCACCAGCAGAGAAGCAGGGGGAGGCAATCAGCCCCAGCATTTT. Protein: CATSREAGGGNQPQHF. This chain links TRBV15 with TRBJ1-5; 7 positions match TRBD1. The CDR3 is 16 residues long. Trimming cost V 0 bases and J 2 bases; bases outside gene matches: 4. Germline CDR1 is LNHNV and CDR2 is YYDKDF (reference sequence).

The rearrangement links TRBV4-1 to TRBJ1-2, with 7 positions matching TRBD1. CDR1 is MGHRA, CDR2 YSYEKL, per germline. The CDR3 contains 16 residues. V shed 2 bases, J shed 6 bases, and the junction held 12 bases outside the gene matches. CDR3 in DNA: TGCGCCAGCAGCCAAAAAATGTTAAGACAGGGAGATGGCTACACCTTC. This gives the protein CASSQKMLRQGDGYTF.

This clone was observed at least ten times. This rearrangement joins TRBV2 to TRBJ1-2, with TRBD1 identical over 12 bases. CDR1 is SNHLY and CDR2 is FYNNEI in the germline V gene. J lost 3 bases, V lost 4 bases, and 0 bases had no gene match. This CDR3 has 14 amino acids. The DNA of the CDR3 is TGTGCCAGCAGTGGGGACAGGGGGCACTATGGCTACACCTTC. Translating gives CASSGDRGHYGYTF.

In its sample, this clone was seen a few times. J is TRBJ1-1 and V is TRBV30; D is uncertain. This CDR3 is built from 13 residues. Germline V gene sequence: CDR1 GTSNPN, CDR2 SVGIG (reference sequence). V lost 2 bases and J lost 2, with 9 bases in between. Written as DNA, the CDR3 is TGTGCCTGGAGTATGCAGATCAACACTGAAGCTTTCTTT. Its translation: CAWSMQINTEAFF.

This clone showed up just once. The CDR3 DNA follows: TGTGCCAGCTCTACCGGGACTAGCTCCAATGAGCAGTTCTTC. The encoded protein is CASSTGTSSNEQFF. The chain joins TRBV18 to TRBJ2-1; 9 nucleotides align to TRBD2. Germline V gives CDR1 KGHSH, CDR2 LQKENI. J lost 6 bases, V lost 6 bases, and 6 bases had no gene match. The length of the CDR3 is 14 residues.

In this sample, this clone turned up once. The chain recombines TRBV6-1 with TRBJ2-3; D unresolved. Germline V gene sequence: CDR1 MNHNS, CDR2 SASEGT. Trimming stripped 0 bases from V and 6 bases from J, with 10 bases between. The CDR3 is made up of 14 amino acids. The CDR3 is CASSEALPEDTQYF. In nucleotides, the CDR3 is TGTGCCAGCAGTGAAGCGCTTCCTGAGGATACGCAGTATTTT.

This clone was recorded once. CDR3 sequence (DNA): TGTGCCAGCAGGGGGTTGACAGGGTCGGCTGAAGCTTTCTTT. It is translated as CASRGLTGSAEAFF. The rearrangement links TRBV2 to TRBJ1-1; 7 nucleotides agree with TRBD1. Germline V gene sequence: CDR1 SNHLY, CDR2 FYNNEI. V trimming: 6 bases; J trimming: 6 bases; junction bases outside the gene matches: 10. This CDR3 spans 14 amino acids.

V and J are TRBV28 and TRBJ1-2; D is uncertain. V shed 4 bases and J shed 5 bases, with 8 bases lying between them. The germline gives CDR1 MDHEN, CDR2 SYDVKM. This CDR3 comprises 12 residues. The CDR3 region is CASSWGTYGYTF. The CDR3 region has the DNA TGTGCCAGCAGTTGGGGTACATATGGCTACACCTTC.

By sample share, this clone is medium-sized. The V gene is TRBV19, the J gene TRBJ1-6, with D perhaps matching TRBD1 (5 bases). The CDR3 covers 15 residues. The V gene lost 8 bases and the J gene lost 7 bases, with 18 bases spanning the gap. The germline CDR1 and CDR2 sequences are LNHDA and SQIVND (reference sequence). The CDR3 DNA reads as TGTGCCAGTGCCCCGGGGCCCGGGTCAAATTCACCCCTCCACTTT. As protein: CASAPGPGSNSPLHF.

The chain joins TRBV3-1 (or the pseudogene TRBV3-2) to TRBJ1-1, with 9 bases aligning to TRBD1. The CDR3 length is 14 residues. Trimming at V came to 2 bases and at J to 10 bases, leaving 8 bases not matched to a gene. Per the germline V gene, CDR1 is LGHDT and CDR2 is YNNKEL (reference sequence). The CDR3 nucleotides are TGTGCCAGCAGCCAACAACGAGGGGGACAGGGAGCTTTCTTT. This encodes CASSQQRGGQGAFF.

This chain joins TRBV19 and TRBJ1-1; 7 nucleotides match TRBD1. The CDR3 contains 14 residues. The V segment lost 5 bases and the J segment 0 bases; nucleotides outside the gene matches: 3. Germline CDR1 is LNHDA and CDR2 is SQIVND (reference sequence). CDR3 loop: CASSPGQLNTEAFF. The DNA for the CDR3 is TGTGCCAGTAGTCCGGGACAGTTGAACACTGAAGCTTTCTTT.

The chain links TRBV28 to TRBJ1-2; D uncertain. Trimming removed 6 bases at V and 0 bases at J, with 8 bases between. Germline CDR1 and CDR2: MDHEN and SYDVKM. The CDR3 contains 13 residues. The CDR3 here is CASSPHANYGYTF. Here the CDR3 DNA reads TGTGCCAGCAGCCCGCACGCTAACTATGGCTACACCTTC.

The V and J genes are TRBV2 and TRBJ2-3; tentatively, D is TRBD2 (6 bases). Germline values: CDR1 SNHLY, CDR2 FYNNEI. The CDR3 sequence is 15 residues long. The V gene lost 6 bases and the J gene lost 2 bases, with 15 bases spanning the gap. CDR3 in DNA: TGTGCCAGCAGGGAGGGTTCTCTCCACACAGATACGCAGTATTTT. Its translation: CASREGSLHTDTQYF.

V is TRBV12-3 or TRBV12-4 and J is TRBJ2-3, with no clear D. Trimming removed 4 bases at V and 6 bases at J, with 5 bases between. The CDR3 spans 11 residues. The CDR3 loop reads CASSSHDTQYF. CDR3 coding DNA: TGTGCCAGCAGTTCGCACGATACGCAGTATTTT.

The rearrangement joins TRBV18 to TRBJ1-6; D gene uncertain. Germline V lookup: CDR1 KGHSH, CDR2 LQKENI. The CDR3 consists of 12 residues. V lost 3 bases and J 8 bases, leaving 5 bases between the germline ends. The CDR3 spells CASSPYDSPLHF. The CDR3 DNA sequence: TGTGCCAGCTCACCGTACGATTCACCCCTCCACTTT.